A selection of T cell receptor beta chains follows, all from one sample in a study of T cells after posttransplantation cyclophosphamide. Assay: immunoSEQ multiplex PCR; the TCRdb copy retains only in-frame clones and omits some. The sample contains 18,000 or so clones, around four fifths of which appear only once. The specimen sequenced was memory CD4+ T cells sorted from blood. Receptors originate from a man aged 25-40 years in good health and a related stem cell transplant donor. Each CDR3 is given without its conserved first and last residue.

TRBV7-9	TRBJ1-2	ASSLVTAGLYGYT
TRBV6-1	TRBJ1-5	ASSVNRNYDQPQH
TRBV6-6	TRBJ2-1	ASSQARYEQF
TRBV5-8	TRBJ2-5	ASSYQRGGAETQY
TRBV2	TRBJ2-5	ASSGWGGDQETQY
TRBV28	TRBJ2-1	ASITPGKGAGNEQF
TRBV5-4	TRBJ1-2	ASSRGIRDYGYT
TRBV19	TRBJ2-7	ASSISGQGIYEQY
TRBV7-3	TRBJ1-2	ASSQQGTDGYT
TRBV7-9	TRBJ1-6	ASSPSVDSPLH
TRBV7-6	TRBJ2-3	ASSPNTGASTDTQY
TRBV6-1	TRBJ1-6	ASSVAPPGQGTNSPLH
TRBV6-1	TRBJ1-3	ASSVREIANTIY
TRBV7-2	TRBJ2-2	ASSLGTNTGELF
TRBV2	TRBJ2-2	ASRGTGLLGELF
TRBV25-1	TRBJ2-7	ASGSGQKFYEQY
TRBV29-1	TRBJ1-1	SVGTGGPMNTEAF
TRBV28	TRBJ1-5	ASRARSNQPQH
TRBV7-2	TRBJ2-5	ASSVTGGLVKAQY
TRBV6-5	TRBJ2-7	ASRRRPEIAYEQY
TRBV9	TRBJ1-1	ASSVVSGNTEAF
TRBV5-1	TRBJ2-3	ASSPVSGGSSLTQY
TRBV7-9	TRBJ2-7	ASSPGGGDEQY
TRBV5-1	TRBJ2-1	ASSLTPSDNEQF
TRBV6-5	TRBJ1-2	ASSYSRGYGYT
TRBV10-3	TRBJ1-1	AISERGTEAF
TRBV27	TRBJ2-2	ASSPGQGAYANTGELF
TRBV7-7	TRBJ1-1	ASSLSVNTEAF
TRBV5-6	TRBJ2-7	ASSSEVPQGAYEQY
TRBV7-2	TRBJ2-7	ASRAGGIYEQY
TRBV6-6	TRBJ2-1	ASGLAGGVYNEQF
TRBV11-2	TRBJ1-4	ASSSLQRQTNEKLF
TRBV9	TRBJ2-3	ARLLGGREDTDTQY
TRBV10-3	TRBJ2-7	AISAFSSSYEQY
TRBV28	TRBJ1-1	ASTTWGPKNTEAF
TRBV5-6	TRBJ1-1	ASSSGWGGVTEAF
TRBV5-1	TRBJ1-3	ASSLVPMSSGNTIY
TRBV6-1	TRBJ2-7	ASSEEHSYEQY
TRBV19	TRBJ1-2	ASSTPSGTGYYGYT
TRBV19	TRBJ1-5	ASTYGTGAHQPQH
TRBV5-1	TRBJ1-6	ASSLATGSNSPLH
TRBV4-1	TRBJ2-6	ASSQGTGFGANVLT
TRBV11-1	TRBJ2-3	ASSRTSGTDTQY
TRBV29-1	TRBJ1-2	SVETGQGSGYT
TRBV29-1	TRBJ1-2	SVAPGQGAYGYT
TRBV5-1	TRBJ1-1	ASSLAGLTNTEAF
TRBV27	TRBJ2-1	ASSPRLAGASSSYNEQF
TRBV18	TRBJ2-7	ASSPPGQGSPYEQY
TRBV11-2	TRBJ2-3	ASSLGAGRGKATDTQY
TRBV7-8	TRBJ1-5	ASSWGVTFSNQPQH
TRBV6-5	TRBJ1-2	ASGGSRSLYGYT
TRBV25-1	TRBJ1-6	ASSAGTGGNSPLH
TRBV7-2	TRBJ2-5	ASSPRTGGETQY
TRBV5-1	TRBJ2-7	ASRGDRGLDEQY